Following are 9 T cell receptor beta chains from one sample sequenced in a study. The sorted Tregs were CD4+CD25+CD127-/low cells. TCRdb independently ran MiXCR on the 5' RACE reads; one entry per CDR3 protein. The sample consists of over 45,000 distinct CDR3 sequences, 26% of them appearing once. Material: tumor-infiltrating Tregs sorted from the breast tumor. The receptors derive from a female donor with breast cancer.

As regards this clonotype: A read error may explain this, as a much larger clone is one base away. The chain links TRBV5-1 to TRBJ1-1; D unclear. The CDR3 is 15 residues long. Germline V gene data show CDR1 as SGHRS and CDR2 as YFSETQ. The CDR3 protein is CAGSLDGGLNTEAFF. The CDR3, as DNA: TGCGCCGGCAGCTTGGATGGAGGCCTGAACACTGAAGCTTTCTTT.

The sample holds many counts of this clonotype. The rearrangement uses TRBV20-1 and TRBJ2-1; TRBD1 agrees at 11 bases. The CDR3 has 15 residues. Trimming removed 5 bases from V and 7 bases from J; junction bases left unmatched: 10. The V gene's germline CDR1 is DFQATT and CDR2 SNEGSKA (reference sequence). CDR3 region: CSAPHPGQGGNEQFF. The CDR3 DNA is TGCAGTGCTCCCCATCCGGGACAGGGGGGAAATGAGCAGTTCTTC.

This clonotype was seen ten or more times. This rearrangement joins TRBV5-1 to TRBJ1-1, with D uncertain. V lost 1 base, J lost 1 base, and 17 bases lay in between. The V gene's germline CDR1 is SGHRS and CDR2 YFSETQ. This CDR3 has 17 amino acids. The CDR3: CASSLTPVRTGNTEAFF. CDR3 DNA sequence: TGCGCCAGCAGCTTGACGCCCGTACGCACGGGGAACACTGAAGCTTTCTTT.

The rearrangement joins TRBV28 to TRBJ2-7; no clear D gene. Trimming took 5 bases from V and 0 from J, leaving 26 bases between them. Germline V gene data show CDR1 as MDHEN and CDR2 as SYDVKM. The CDR3 runs to 19 residues. This CDR3 reads CASSTVVGWSAFHSYEQYF. As DNA, the CDR3 is TGTGCCAGCAGTACTGTGGTGGGTTGGTCTGCATTCCACTCCTACGAGCAGTACTTC.

This clonotype was detected only a few times. The rearrangement uses TRBV5-1 and TRBJ2-1; D remains unclear. The germline V gene has CDR1 SGHRS and CDR2 YFSETQ. The CDR3 runs 14 residues. V was pared by 4 bases and J by 6 bases, with 14 bases between. CDR3 residues: CASSENAQTNEQFF. The CDR3 nucleotides read TGCGCCAGCAGCGAGAACGCGCAAACCAATGAGCAGTTCTTC.

Here the CDR3 reads CASSQVAAATRLKGNIQYF. DNA for the CDR3: TGTGCCAGCAGCCAAGTCGCGGCGGCTACTCGACTCAAGGGGAACATTCAGTACTTC. The genes are TRBV3-1 and TRBJ2-4; the D gene is possibly TRBD1 (5 bases). The CDR3 loop spans 19 amino acids. Germline loops: CDR1 LGHDT, CDR2 YNNKEL (reference sequence). The V end was cut by 1 base, the J end by 7 bases, with 26 bases between.

Remarks on this clonotype: Since a much larger clone is just one base distant, this may be a read error. The chain combines TRBV7-9 with TRBJ2-7; 9 nucleotides agree with TRBD1. Germline trimming cut 4 bases from V and 8 bases from J; bases unmatched to any gene: 9. Germline lookup yields CDR1 SEHNR and CDR2 FQNEAQ (reference sequence). The CDR3 contains 14 residues. The CDR3 nucleotides read TGTGCCAGCAGCTCCCGGACAGGGGAACACAAGCAGTACTTC. Protein: CASSSRTGEHKQYF.

This clonotype showed up just a few times. The chain recombines TRBV4-2 with TRBJ2-2, with 9 bases that match TRBD2. This CDR3 has 15 amino acids. Germline V gene lookup returns CDR1 LGHNA and CDR2 YNFKEQ. J gave up 4 bases and V 6 bases, and 6 bases lay outside the gene matches. The chain's CDR3 is CASRDSGSGTGELFF. CDR3 DNA sequence: TGTGCCAGCAGGGATAGCGGGAGTGGCACCGGGGAGCTGTTTTTT.

The chain has TRBV5-1 and TRBJ2-3; possible D gene TRBD2, 5 bases. This CDR3 is built from 13 residues. The germline V gene encodes CDR1 SGHRS and CDR2 YFSETQ. With 7 bases removed from V and 5 bases from J, the gap between germline ends came to 14 bases. In DNA form, the CDR3 reads TGCGCCAGCTCGGGGTCCGCGGGAGATACGCAGTATTTT. Encoded protein: CASSGSAGDTQYF.